The 31 T cell receptor beta chains presented below share a single source sample, sequenced in a study of human T cells and chemical hapten exposure. From the RACE reads, TCRdb called clonotypes with MiXCR, one entry per CDR3 protein. The sample includes 100,000 to 150,000 distinct CDR3 sequences, approximately 9% of them seen just once. Time point noted: healthy volunteer bleed at 2 weeks. From whole blood left unfractionated, total RNA was extracted. The material sequenced was whole blood. All receptors come from a male donor in good health. Some clones in this sample may be carry-over from other donors' samples.

The chain links TRBV4-1 to TRBJ2-1; D remains unclear. This CDR3 contains 14 residues. Germline V gives CDR1 MGHRA, CDR2 YSYEKL. Trimming removed 0 bases from V and 5 bases from J, with 8 bases in between. The CDR3 region is CASSQERNDNEQFF. CDR3 in DNA: TGCGCCAGCAGCCAAGAGCGGAATGACAATGAGCAGTTCTTC.

V usage is TRBV4-1 and J usage is TRBJ2-6; D is tentatively TRBD1 or TRBD2 (5 bases each). The CDR3 is made up of 17 amino acids. CDR1 MGHRA and CDR2 YSYEKL come from the germline V gene. Trimming left V 0 bases short and J 2 bases short, with 11 bases between. The CDR3 DNA sequence: TGCGCCAGCAGCCAAGATTATCGAGGGGCTGGGGCCAACGTCCTGACTTTC. Amino acids: CASSQDYRGAGANVLTF.

The genes are TRBV6-2 or TRBV6-3 and TRBJ2-3, with 9 bases fitting TRBD1. CDR3 length: 20 residues. Germline V gene sequence: CDR1 MNHEY, CDR2 SVGEGT. V was pared by 0 bases and J by 4 bases, with 17 bases of the junction left unmatched. CDR3 in amino acids: CASSYSPGQGLPVRADTQYF. CDR3 DNA: TGTGCCAGCAGTTACTCACCGGGACAGGGCTTACCTGTGCGGGCAGATACGCAGTATTTT.

This clonotype was picked up many times. The CDR3 loop is CASRGGGGSNEQFF. In nucleotides, the CDR3 is TGTGCCAGCAGGGGAGGGGGGGGCTCAAATGAGCAGTTCTTC. The rearrangement joins TRBV25-1 to TRBJ2-1; TRBD2 is a possible D gene (7 bases). Trimming pared 6 bases from V and 7 bases from J, leaving 16 bases between. Germline V lookup: CDR1 MGHDK, CDR2 SYGVNS. CDR3 length: 14 amino acids.

This clonotype was found a few times. CDR3 DNA: TGTGCCAGCAGCTTAATCTCAAGCAGGGCTGAATCCTACGAGCAGTACTTC. It is translated as CASSLISSRAESYEQYF. This chain joins TRBV7-2 and TRBJ2-7; possible D gene TRBD1, 5 bases. Germline V gene lookup returns CDR1 SGHTA and CDR2 FQGNSA. V gave up 2 bases and J gave up 1 base, with 18 bases separating them. CDR3 size: 17 residues.

There are many counts of this clonotype. This chain connects TRBV6-5 to TRBJ1-1; no definite D call. Trimming removed 4 bases from V and 1 base from J, with 13 bases in between. This CDR3 is 15 amino acids long. Germline V gives CDR1 MNHEY, CDR2 SVGAGI. The CDR3 DNA sequence: TGTGCCAGCAGTTCCAGTCCCTCCACGAACACTGAAGCTTTCTTT. This sequence encodes CASSSSPSTNTEAFF.

This clonotype has more than one count but fewer than ten. V is TRBV12-5 and J is TRBJ2-1, with 8 bases identical to TRBD2. The germline V gene encodes CDR1 LGHNT and CDR2 FRNRAP. The length of the CDR3 is 14 residues. After removal of 6 bases from V and 7 bases from J, the junction contained 8 bases not matched to a gene. The CDR3, as DNA: TGTGCTAGTGGCCTGAAAGCGGGGGAAAATGAGCAGTTCTTC. As protein: CASGLKAGENEQFF.

The chain is built from TRBV10-3 and TRBJ1-5, with a tentative D call TRBD1 (6 bases). This CDR3 has 17 residues. Deletions cut 0 bases from V and 4 bases from J, with 16 bases between. Germline CDR1 ENHRY, CDR2 SYGVKD. As DNA, the CDR3 is TGTGCCATCAGTGAGTCCTGGCAGGGGTCATTTAATCAGCCCCAGCATTTT. It is translated as CAISESWQGSFNQPQHF.

The sample holds a few counts of this clonotype. The V call is TRBV7-6, the J call TRBJ2-7; D could derive from TRBD1 or TRBD2 (5 bases each). Trimming pared 1 base from V and 0 bases from J, leaving 13 bases between. CDR1 SGHVS and CDR2 FNYEAQ come from the germline V gene. CDR3 length equals 16 residues. The CDR3 spells CASSLDMGESSYEQYF. The CDR3 DNA is TGTGCCAGCAGCTTAGATATGGGGGAAAGCTCCTACGAGCAGTACTTC.

Here the CDR3 reads CASSPPDTEAFF. The CDR3 DNA is TGTGCCAGCAGCCCTCCTGACACTGAAGCTTTCTTT. The chain couples TRBV27 to TRBJ1-1, with D unresolved. Per germline, CDR1 MNHEY and CDR2 SMNVEV (reference sequence). The V end lost 6 bases, the J end lost 3 bases, and 8 bases lay between the germline ends. The CDR3 spans 12 residues.

This clonotype was observed at least ten times. The chain couples TRBV29-1 to TRBJ1-1, with D tentatively TRBD1 (6 bases). CDR3 size: 11 residues. V dropped 4 bases and J dropped 4 bases, with 7 bases sitting between them. CDR1 and CDR2 (germline): SQVTM, ANQGSEA. CDR3 nucleotides: TGCAGCGTTGTAGGGGGCACTGAAGCTTTCTTT. Amino acid sequence: CSVVGGTEAFF.

This clonotype has a handful of counts. CDR3 in amino acids: CASSPDGYNSPLHF. As DNA, the CDR3 is TGTGCCAGCAGCCCGGACGGGTATAATTCACCCCTCCACTTT. The V and J genes are TRBV7-6 and TRBJ1-6, with unresolved D. Trimming cost V 5 bases and J 4 bases, with 9 bases left between them. The germline V gene encodes CDR1 SGHVS and CDR2 FNYEAQ. The CDR3 contains 14 residues.

In this sample, this clonotype turned up many times. This chain joins TRBV18 and TRBJ2-3, with TRBD1 as a possible D gene (5 bases). CDR3 length: 15 residues. The germline V gene has CDR1 KGHSH and CDR2 LQKENI. The V and J ends lost 3 bases and 1 base respectively, with 11 bases between them. The CDR3 spells CASSPWTQRTDTQYF. The CDR3, as DNA: TGTGCCAGCTCACCCTGGACACAGCGCACAGATACGCAGTATTTT.

This clonotype was detected ten times or more. The chain combines TRBV5-6 with TRBJ1-1; tentatively, D is TRBD1 (5 bases). The germline gives CDR1 SGHDT, CDR2 YYEEEE. V was pared by 0 bases and J by 4 bases, with 10 bases between. CDR3 size: 14 residues. In DNA form, the CDR3 reads TGTGCCAGCAGCTTGGTTGGGGACCCCACTGAAGCTTTCTTT. Translating gives CASSLVGDPTEAFF.

This clonotype was seen only a few times. The V call is TRBV6-6, the J call TRBJ1-2; D call uncertain. Germline lookup yields CDR1 MNHNY and CDR2 SVGAGI (reference sequence). The CDR3 consists of 15 residues. V lost 2 bases, J lost 12 bases, and 22 bases lay in between. CDR3 region: CASSYEARANPVDTF. As DNA, the CDR3 is TGTGCCAGCAGTTACGAAGCACGGGCCAACCCGGTCGACACCTTC.

The rearrangement joins TRBV5-4 to TRBJ2-1; 8 nucleotides match TRBD2. Per the germline V gene, CDR1 is SGHNT and CDR2 is YYREEE (reference sequence). Unmatched junction bases numbered 3, after V lost 4 bases and J lost 3 bases. CDR3 length: 14 residues. CDR3 bases: TGTGCCAGCAGCGGAGGGACTAGCTACAATGAGCAGTTCTTC. As protein: CASSGGTSYNEQFF.

This clonotype was observed a handful of times. The chain uses TRBV29-1 and TRBJ1-2, with TRBD1 as a possible D gene (6 bases). CDR1 is SQVTM and CDR2 is ANQGSEA in the germline V gene. The length of the CDR3 is 14 residues. Trimming shortened V by 0 bases and J by 4 bases, and 12 bases separated the two germline ends. This CDR3 is CSVEDQGRGYGYTF. As DNA, the CDR3 is TGCAGCGTTGAAGATCAAGGCAGGGGCTATGGCTACACCTTC. Combining the CDR3 with reference TRBV29-1 and TRBJ1-2 gives the whole variable domain SAVISQKPSRDICQRGTSLTIQCQVDSQVTMMFWYRQQPGQSLTLIATANQGSEATYESGFVIDKFPISRPNLTFSTLTVSNMSPEDSSIYLCSVEDQGRGYGYTFGSGTRLTVV.

The chain employs TRBV29-1 and TRBJ2-7; 10 bases agree with TRBD1. The CDR3 contains 18 residues. The V gene end was trimmed by 6 bases and the J gene end by 3 bases; junction bases not matched to a gene: 20. Germline CDR1 reads SQVTM; CDR2 reads ANQGSEA. CDR3 bases: TGCAGCGTCGCCTCCACCCGCGGGACAGGGGCCCGGTACTACGAGCAGTACTTC. It codes for CSVASTRGTGARYYEQYF.

This clonotype was counted ten times or more. This chain connects TRBV6-5 to TRBJ2-7; 12 bases map to TRBD1. With V trimmed by 5 bases and J by 0 bases, 5 bases remained unmatched. The CDR3 sequence is 16 residues long. The germline CDR1 and CDR2 sequences are MNHEY and SVGAGI. In DNA form, the CDR3 reads TGTGCCAGCAGTAACCGGGACAGGGGGCACTCCTACGAGCAGTACTTC. Protein sequence: CASSNRDRGHSYEQYF.

The table lists this clonotype with many counts. The chain joins TRBV7-3 to TRBJ2-1, with D possibly TRBD2 on 7 matching bases. CDR1 is SGHTA and CDR2 is FQGTGA in the germline V gene. The CDR3 is 17 residues long. Trimming stripped 5 bases from V and 4 bases from J, with 21 bases between. The DNA for the CDR3 is TGTGCCAGCAGCCCTTGGGGGGGCGGCCGATTTTACAATGAGCAGTTCTTC. Its protein is CASSPWGGGRFYNEQFF.

The rearrangement joins TRBV6-1 to TRBJ2-1; 7 bases are shared with TRBD2. After removal of 0 bases from V and 8 bases from J, the junction contained 13 bases not matched to a gene. Per germline, CDR1 MNHNS and CDR2 SASEGT. This CDR3 is built from 17 residues. The CDR3 coding sequence is TGTGCCAGCAGTGAAGCCTTACTGGCGGGAGTTCTTGATGAGCAGTTCTTC. This encodes CASSEALLAGVLDEQFF.

The CDR3 spells CASEQGRGFYTEAFF. In DNA form, the CDR3 reads TGCGCCAGCGAACAGGGGAGAGGGTTTTACACTGAAGCTTTCTTT. The V call is TRBV5-1, the J call TRBJ1-1; 7 bases agree with TRBD1. The CDR3 totals 15 residues. With 7 bases clipped from V and 3 bases from J, the junction kept 12 bases outside the gene matches. Germline values: CDR1 SGHRS, CDR2 YFSETQ.

This sequence joins TRBV7-6 and TRBJ1-3, with D unresolved. V dropped 1 base and J dropped 8 bases, with 6 bases sitting between them. CDR1 is SGHVS, CDR2 FNYEAQ, per germline. The CDR3 contains 12 residues. The CDR3 bases are TGTGCCAGCAGCTTAGATGGGGACACCATATATTTT. It translates to CASSLDGDTIYF.

At least ten counts were recorded for this clonotype. This chain uses TRBV9 with TRBJ2-1, with 8 bases aligning to TRBD2. The CDR3 loop spans 15 amino acids. The ends lost 0 bases at V and 5 bases at J; junction bases unmatched: 4. From germline, CDR1 is SGDLS and CDR2 YYNGEE. The CDR3: CASSVVGGADNEQFF. Here the CDR3 DNA reads TGTGCCAGCAGCGTAGTCGGGGGGGCCGACAATGAGCAGTTCTTC.

This clonotype was counted many times. J is TRBJ2-3 and V is TRBV12-3 or TRBV12-4, with TRBD1 matching over 7 bases. The V and J ends lost 6 bases and 2 bases, in that order; junction bases with no gene match: 8. This CDR3 has 15 amino acids. The CDR3 nucleotides read TGTGCCAGCAGCCGATGGGACAGTTCCACAGATACGCAGTATTTT. Translated: CASSRWDSSTDTQYF.

This clonotype was observed at least ten times. The chain carries TRBV5-1 and TRBJ1-1; no clear D gene. Germline CDR1 is SGHRS and CDR2 is YFSETQ. V lost 4 bases and J lost 3, with 22 bases in between. The CDR3 has 17 residues. CDR3 DNA sequence: TGCGCCAGCAGCCCAATTAAACTAGGGCCGACCTACACTGAAGCTTTCTTT. Its translation: CASSPIKLGPTYTEAFF.

This clonotype occurred a few times. The chain combines TRBV12-3 or TRBV12-4 with TRBJ2-3, with a tentative D call TRBD1 (5 bases). The CDR3 has 14 residues. The ends were cut back, 6 bases at V and 4 bases at J, with 14 bases in the middle. The CDR3 DNA follows: TGTGCCAGCAGAGTCAGGGTGGCCGCAGATACGCAGTATTTT. It translates to CASRVRVAADTQYF.

The J gene is TRBJ2-1, the V gene TRBV7-9, with TRBD2 matching over 7 bases. Trimming removed 5 bases from V and 3 bases from J; junction bases left unmatched: 10. Per the germline V gene, CDR1 is SEHNR and CDR2 is FQNEAQ (reference sequence). This CDR3 is built from 16 residues. This CDR3 reads CASSLTSTGGYNEQFF. CDR3 nucleotide sequence: TGTGCCAGCAGCCTTACTAGTACGGGGGGCTACAATGAGCAGTTCTTC.

The table lists this clonotype with many counts. The rearrangement uses TRBV5-8 and TRBJ1-1; D uncertain. The ends were cut back, 4 bases at V and 1 base at J, with 14 bases in the middle. Germline CDR1 and CDR2: SGHTS and YDEGEE. The CDR3 covers 15 residues. The DNA for the CDR3 is TGTGCCAGCAGCCCGGTGGTCAGACGGAACACTGAAGCTTTCTTT. It encodes CASSPVVRRNTEAFF.

This clonotype was seen at least ten times. V usage is TRBV10-2 and J usage is TRBJ2-1; 13 nucleotides agree with TRBD2. J was trimmed by 9 bases and V by 6 bases; bases with no gene match: 2. Germline V gives CDR1 WSHSY, CDR2 SAAADI. This CDR3 contains 13 residues. CDR3 DNA: TGCGCCAGCAGGGGACTAGCGGGAAGTGAGCAGTTCTTC. The encoded protein is CASRGLAGSEQFF.

V gene TRBV6-1 combines with J gene TRBJ2-7; D is uncertain. The CDR3 loop spans 11 amino acids. Trimming took off 6 bases at V and 4 bases at J, with 7 bases between the two ends. Germline V gene data show CDR1 as MNHNS and CDR2 as SASEGT. For the CDR3, the DNA is TGTGCCAGCAGACTCGGGTACGAGCAGTACTTC. Translating gives CASRLGYEQYF.